The sequence of this T cell receptor beta chain was determined in a study of read filtering for tumor transcriptome and immune sequencing. Molecular barcoded adaptors covering alpha/delta and beta/gamma chains were used on about 390 ng RNA. Each CDR3 protein gets one entry after TCRdb re-called the reads with MiXCR. In the table there are tens of thousands of distinct CDR3 sequences, less than 20% of which are singletons. In this sample, this clonotype turned up many times. Trimming removed 0 bases from V and 6 bases from J; junction bases left unmatched: 6. CDR3 length equals 16 residues. Per the germline V gene, CDR1 is LGHNA and CDR2 is YNFKEQ.

This receptor was taken from a donor older than 35 with multiple myeloma. The J gene is TRBJ2-2, the V gene TRBV4-2; TRBD2 aligns across 8 bases. Sequenced: a population of CD138-negative cells sorted from bone marrow. Here the CDR3 reads CASSQEEGTRSGELFF. The CDR3 DNA reads as TGTGCCAGCAGCCAAGAGGAAGGGACTAGGTCCGGGGAGCTGTTTTTT.